These 28 T cell receptor beta chains came from one sample sequenced in a study of T cells in Graves' hyperthyroidism and ophthalmopathy. TCR beta CDR3 region amplification was performed from RNA transcripts. In the first-round RT-PCR of the TCR CDR3, the HTBI primer set was used. TCRdb reprocessed the multiplex PCR reads with MiXCR, giving one entry per CDR3 protein. Seen here are about 590,000 distinct CDR3 sequences, 14% observed once, and the top ten hold about 6.6%. The sample consisted of blood. These receptor sequences come from a woman between 18 and 30 years old with Graves' ophthalmopathy.

This clonotype has at least ten counts. The V call is TRBV7-2, the J call TRBJ2-3; D possibly corresponds to TRBD2 (6 bases). The CDR3 totals 16 residues. CDR1 is SGHTA and CDR2 is FQGNSA in the germline V gene. Trimming cost V 5 bases and J 2 bases, with 17 bases left between them. As DNA, the CDR3 is TGTGCCAGCAGCCTGGTCGGGAGTGTCGACACAGATACGCAGTATTTT. Protein: CASSLVGSVDTDTQYF.

The table lists this clonotype with a few counts. The chain recombines TRBV6-1 with TRBJ2-7; 13 positions agree with TRBD2. The germline V gene encodes CDR1 MNHNS and CDR2 SASEGT. The V segment lost 5 bases and the J segment 2 bases; nucleotides outside the gene matches: 3. This CDR3 comprises 15 residues. The CDR3 bases are TGTGCCAGCAGTTGGGGGACTAGCGGGGCCTACGAGCAGTACTTC. This translates into CASSWGTSGAYEQYF.

This clonotype was observed many times. The rearrangement uses TRBV11-2 and TRBJ2-7; possible D gene TRBD1, 5 bases. Trimming removed 0 bases from V and 9 bases from J, with 12 bases in between. Per the germline V gene, CDR1 is SGHAT and CDR2 is FQNNGV. There are 13 residues in the CDR3. The CDR3 DNA sequence: TGTGCCAGCAGCTTAGATCAAGTAAGGGGGCAGTACTTC. Amino acids: CASSLDQVRGQYF.

The V and J genes are TRBV3-1 and TRBJ2-7; D remains unclear. Germline CDR1 reads LGHDT; CDR2 reads YNNKEL (reference sequence). The CDR3 spans 12 residues. Trimming removed 5 bases from V and 8 bases from J, with 13 bases in between. The CDR3 nucleotides read TGTGCCAGCAGCGAAGCAGAGGCCCAGCAGTACTTC. Translating it yields CASSEAEAQQYF.

To note about this clonotype: Given a much more abundant clone one base away, this may be a read error. V gene TRBV5-4 combines with J gene TRBJ1-1; D not resolved. The CDR3 is 14 amino acids. Trimming left V 4 bases short and J 12 bases short, with 22 bases between. CDR1 is SGHNT, CDR2 YYREEE, per germline (reference sequence). The CDR3 is CASSRHAPDFPPFF. The CDR3 bases are TGTGCCAGCAGCCGCCACGCCCCCGATTTCCCACCTTTCTTT.

CDR3 in amino acids: CASSDRLAGHVGTGELFF. The DNA for the CDR3 is TGTGCCAGCTCTGACCGACTAGCGGGACATGTAGGCACCGGGGAGCTGTTTTTT. The chain is built from TRBV7-9 and TRBJ2-2; TRBD2 matches 11 bases. Per germline, CDR1 SEHNR and CDR2 FQNEAQ (reference sequence). The CDR3 runs to 18 residues. The junction had 15 bases not matched to a gene; V was cut back by 8 bases and J by 4 bases.

This clonotype was detected ten times or more. The chain employs TRBV29-1 and TRBJ2-3, with 9 bases lining up with TRBD2. Germline V gene lookup returns CDR1 SQVTM and CDR2 ANQGSEA. The CDR3 sequence is 15 residues long. After removal of 2 bases from V and 3 bases from J, the junction contained 6 bases not matched to a gene. The CDR3: CSVESVAGVTDTQYF. The CDR3 DNA reads TGCAGCGTTGAATCGGTAGCGGGAGTAACAGATACGCAGTATTTT.

About this clonotype: With a much larger clone just one base away, this may be a read error. The V call is TRBV6-2 or TRBV6-3, the J call TRBJ2-3; no clear D gene. The germline gives CDR1 MNHEY, CDR2 SVGEGT. This CDR3 is 12 amino acids long. Trimming stripped 6 bases from V and 2 bases from J, with 6 bases between. The CDR3 region has the DNA TGTGCCAGCAGGTACCTCACAGATACGCAGTATTTT. Translating it yields CASRYLTDTQYF.

The gene calls are TRBV29-1 and TRBJ2-1; 9 nucleotides align to TRBD2. Unmatched junction bases numbered 11, after V lost 7 bases and J lost 7 bases. The length of the CDR3 is 14 residues. Per germline, CDR1 SQVTM and CDR2 ANQGSEA. The CDR3 sequence: CSGLAGAWENEQFF. The CDR3 DNA sequence: TGCAGCGGTTTAGCGGGAGCCTGGGAGAATGAGCAGTTCTTC.

This clonotype was detected only a few times. The chain couples TRBV29-1 to TRBJ2-2; D ambiguous. CDR3 size: 11 residues. CDR1 SQVTM and CDR2 ANQGSEA come from the germline V gene. Trimming took 4 bases from V and 7 from J, leaving 7 bases between them. The chain's CDR3 is CSVGWSGELFF. The CDR3 DNA reads as TGCAGCGTTGGGTGGAGCGGGGAGCTGTTTTTT.

The DNA of the CDR3 is TGTGCCAGCAGTTCCGGGACTAGCGGGGATTCCTACAATGAGCAGTTCTTC. It codes for CASSSGTSGDSYNEQFF. The chain joins TRBV28 to TRBJ2-1; 13 nucleotides align to TRBD2. V was pared by 4 bases and J by 1 base, with 4 bases of the junction left unmatched. The germline V gene encodes CDR1 MDHEN and CDR2 SYDVKM. The CDR3 contains 17 residues.

This clonotype was counted many times. The chain combines TRBV28 with TRBJ1-1, with a tentative D call TRBD1 (5 bases). The germline V gene has CDR1 MDHEN and CDR2 SYDVKM. The V end lost 1 base, the J end lost 4 bases, and 13 bases lay between the germline ends. The CDR3 consists of 15 residues. The CDR3 DNA follows: TGTGCCAGCAGTTTATTATCTTCGGGGACCACTGAAGCTTTCTTT. The encoded protein is CASSLLSSGTTEAFF.

This clonotype was counted at least ten times. V usage is TRBV11-2 and J usage is TRBJ2-3; D is unclear. V gave up 5 bases and J gave up 2 bases, with 14 bases separating them. Germline values: CDR1 SGHAT, CDR2 FQNNGV. This CDR3 contains 15 residues. DNA of the CDR3: TGTGCCAGCAGCCCCGGTAACGACCCCACAGATACGCAGTATTTT. The encoded protein is CASSPGNDPTDTQYF.

This clonotype showed up many times. This chain uses TRBV11-3 with TRBJ2-7; D is possibly TRBD1 (5 bases). Germline V gene data show CDR1 as SGHNT and CDR2 as YENEEA. Trimming pared 3 bases from V and 5 bases from J, leaving 14 bases between. The CDR3 totals 14 residues. The CDR3 is CASSFWQQGNEQYF. DNA for the CDR3: TGTGCCAGCAGCTTCTGGCAGCAGGGAAACGAGCAGTACTTC.

Points on this clonotype: A much larger clonotype is one base distant, so this may be a read error. This chain connects TRBV30 to TRBJ1-4, with TRBD1 as a possible D gene (5 bases). The V end was cut by 8 bases, the J end by 8 bases, with 12 bases between. The CDR3 totals 11 residues. Germline lookup yields CDR1 GTSNPN and CDR2 SVGIG (reference sequence). The CDR3 loop is CASRVSEKLFF. CDR3 coding DNA: TGTGCCAGCAGGGTGTCAGAAAAACTGTTTTTT. The whole variable domain, remainder taken from reference TRBV30 and TRBJ1-4, is SQTIHQWPATLVQPVGSPLSLECTVEGTSNPNLYWYRQAAGRGLQLLFYSVGIGQISSEVPQNLSASRPQDRQFILSSKKLLLSDSGFYLCASRVSEKLFFGSGTQLSVL.

This clonotype was found many times. The J gene is TRBJ1-2, the V gene TRBV30; D possibly corresponds to TRBD1 (6 bases). V was cut by 2 bases and J by 4 bases, with 17 bases left in between. The germline V gene has CDR1 GTSNPN and CDR2 SVGIG (reference sequence). The CDR3 has 15 amino acids. As DNA, the CDR3 is TGTGCCTGGAGTTCCAAGACAGGATCACGCTATGGCTACACCTTC. Amino acid sequence: CAWSSKTGSRYGYTF.

This clonotype was seen ten or more times. The gene calls are TRBV20-1 and TRBJ2-1; D is perhaps TRBD2 (5 bases). The germline gives CDR1 DFQATT, CDR2 SNEGSKA (reference sequence). Trimming took off 3 bases at V and 5 bases at J, with 11 bases between the two ends. The CDR3 has 13 amino acids. CDR3 protein: CSASFSGDNEQFF. CDR3 nucleotides: TGCAGTGCTAGTTTCTCCGGGGACAATGAGCAGTTCTTC.

In this sample, this clonotype turned up many times. The chain recombines TRBV6-1 with TRBJ2-7; TRBD2 might be the D (6 bases). The CDR3 consists of 16 residues. CDR1 MNHNS and CDR2 SASEGT come from the germline V gene. The V and J ends lost 5 bases and 2 bases respectively, with 19 bases between them. The CDR3 protein is CASSPIGGWSTYEQYF. CDR3 nucleotide sequence: TGTGCCAGCAGTCCCATCGGAGGGTGGAGTACCTACGAGCAGTACTTC.

This clonotype was detected many times. This chain joins TRBV5-1 and TRBJ1-4; possible D gene TRBD1, 6 bases. Germline CDR1 and CDR2: SGHRS and YFSETQ. The CDR3 contains 17 residues. Deletions cut 1 base from V and 8 bases from J, with 21 bases between. CDR3: CASSLHGPGALSEKLFF. The CDR3 DNA is TGCGCCAGCAGCTTGCACGGCCCGGGGGCGCTTTCCGAAAAACTGTTTTTT.

This clonotype was picked up many times. The rearrangement uses TRBV3-1 and TRBJ1-2, with 7 positions matching TRBD1. Germline values: CDR1 LGHDT, CDR2 YNNKEL (reference sequence). After removal of 6 bases from V and 8 bases from J, the junction contained 9 bases not matched to a gene. There are 13 residues in the CDR3. DNA of the CDR3: TGTGCCAGCAGACTCGAGGGGGCTTACGGCTACACCTTC. Its protein is CASRLEGAYGYTF.

This clonotype was picked up a small number of times. The chain carries TRBV5-5 and TRBJ1-3; D ambiguous. CDR1 SGHKS and CDR2 YYEKEE come from the germline V gene (reference sequence). This CDR3 spans 18 amino acids. Trimming took 3 bases from V and 0 from J, leaving 19 bases between them. CDR3 in amino acids: CASSSVGITFSSGNTIYF. The CDR3 coding sequence is TGTGCCAGCAGCTCGGTCGGCATTACATTTAGCTCTGGAAACACCATATATTTT.

This clonotype was detected ten times or more. The CDR3: CASSLMGGISYEQYF. The DNA of the CDR3 is TGTGCCAGCAGTTTAATGGGCGGGATCTCCTACGAGCAGTACTTC. The chain combines TRBV27 with TRBJ2-7; D possibly corresponds to TRBD2 (6 bases). V dropped 2 bases and J dropped 0 bases, with 11 bases sitting between them. Germline V gives CDR1 MNHEY, CDR2 SMNVEV (reference sequence). This CDR3 spans 15 amino acids.

Of note for this clonotype: Its ends do not fully match the called genes, so a read error is possible. The chain is built from TRBV6-9 and TRBJ2-7, with 8 bases aligning to TRBD1. In germline, CDR1 is MNHGY, CDR2 SVAAGI. This CDR3 spans 17 amino acids. This chain's CDR3 is CASSYAGGAFNSYERYF. The CDR3 DNA sequence: TGTGCCAGCAGTTACGCAGGGGGCGCGTTCAATTCCTACGAGCGGTACTTC.

The chain links TRBV4-1 to TRBJ2-3; weak D call: TRBD2 (6 bases). Germline values: CDR1 MGHRA, CDR2 YSYEKL. This CDR3 contains 16 residues. V was pared by 1 base and J by 5 bases, with 16 bases between. CDR3: CASSQVIRREEDTQYF. Written as DNA, the CDR3 is TGCGCCAGCAGCCAAGTCATCCGGAGGGAGGAAGATACGCAGTATTTT.

As to this clonotype: A much larger clone sits a single nucleotide away, making a read error possible. This chain links TRBV2 with TRBJ2-4, with 8 bases fitting TRBD2. CDR3 length: 15 amino acids. Germline loops: CDR1 SNHLY, CDR2 FYNNEI. The DNA of the CDR3 is TGTGCCAGCAGACAACTAGCGGTAGCCAAAAACATTCGGTACTTC. Amino acid sequence: CASRQLAVAKNIRYF.

The rearrangement uses TRBV20-1 and TRBJ2-7; 9 bases are shared with TRBD2. Germline CDR1 DFQATT, CDR2 SNEGSKA (reference sequence). The CDR3 totals 15 residues. With 1 base clipped from V and 5 bases from J, the junction kept 9 bases outside the gene matches. The CDR3 region has the DNA TGCAGTGCTAGAGTGGCGGGAGGGCCGGCTCACGAGCAGTACTTC. Translation gives CSARVAGGPAHEQYF.

This clonotype was detected many times. This rearrangement joins TRBV3-2 to TRBJ1-1. TRBV3-2 is deemed a pseudogene. The CDR3 length is 15 residues. CDR3 bases: TGTGCCAGCAGCCAAGAAAGCCAGATATTCCGTGAAGCTTTCTTT. Its translation is CASSQESQIFREAFF.

This clonotype was found many times. This chain joins TRBV20-1 and TRBJ1-1; 9 bases are a match to TRBD1. The CDR3 loop spans 13 amino acids. CDR1 is DFQATT, CDR2 SNEGSKA, per germline (reference sequence). V gave up 6 bases and J gave up 4 bases; unmatched junction bases: 6. CDR3 in DNA: TGCAGTGCAACAGGGGGCGACGTCACTGAAGCTTTCTTT. Amino acid sequence: CSATGGDVTEAFF.